These 17 T cell receptor beta chains came from one sample sequenced in a study of CD8 T cells in ankylosing spondylitis. MiXCR, run by TCRdb on the 5' RACE reads, gives a single entry per CDR3 protein. The sample lists fewer than 250,000 distinct CDR3 sequences; under 12% were seen once. The sequencing sample was made of blood, either unsorted or a sorted T cell fraction (not recorded which). All receptors come from a male donor with ankylosing spondylitis or in good health (not recorded which).

Many counts were recorded for this clonotype. The chain links TRBV20-1 to TRBJ2-1; 8 positions agree with TRBD2. The CDR3 sequence is 16 residues long. From germline, CDR1 is DFQATT and CDR2 SNEGSKA (reference sequence). The trim removed 8 bases at V and 0 bases at J, leaving 12 bases unmatched. CDR3 region: CSSRRGGRYSYNEQFF. The CDR3 nucleotides read TGCAGTTCCCGGAGGGGCGGGAGGTACTCCTACAATGAGCAGTTCTTC.

This clonotype was observed many times. V usage is TRBV5-6 and J usage is TRBJ2-3; D uncertain. CDR3 length equals 16 residues. Per germline, CDR1 SGHDT and CDR2 YYEEEE. Deletions cut 1 base from V and 0 bases from J, with 12 bases between. The CDR3 DNA reads as TGTGCCAGCAGCTTGAGGTATTGGGATAGCACAGATACGCAGTATTTT. It yields the protein CASSLRYWDSTDTQYF. The variable domain in full, completed from reference TRBV5-6 and TRBJ2-3, reads DAGVTQSPTHLIKTRGQQVTLRCSPKSGHDTVSWYQQALGQGPQFIFQYYEEEERQRGNFPDRFSGHQFPNYSSELNVNALLLGDSALYLCASSLRYWDSTDTQYFGPGTRLTVL.

This clonotype was counted only a few times. The V gene is TRBV7-2, the J gene TRBJ1-4, with D possibly matching TRBD1 (6 bases). The CDR3 has 15 amino acids. Germline CDR1 SGHTA, CDR2 FQGNSA. Trimming took off 5 bases at V and 6 bases at J, with 16 bases between the two ends. The chain's CDR3 is CASSNRGGQYEKLFF. The CDR3 DNA reads as TGTGCCAGCAGCAACAGAGGGGGACAATATGAAAAACTGTTTTTT.

This clonotype was detected a few times. The genes are TRBV27 and TRBJ1-2; maybe TRBD1 (5 bases). CDR1 MNHEY and CDR2 SMNVEV come from the germline V gene (reference sequence). V was shortened by 5 bases and J by 5 bases, with 21 bases between the two germline ends. The CDR3 sequence is 16 residues long. The chain's CDR3 is CASSNRGGAWGYGYTF. In nucleotides, the CDR3 is TGTGCCAGCAGTAACAGAGGAGGGGCCTGGGGATATGGCTACACCTTC.

This clonotype was observed at least ten times. V usage is TRBV3-1 and J usage is TRBJ2-6, with D hard to call. This CDR3 comprises 12 residues. Germline V gene sequence: CDR1 LGHDT, CDR2 YNNKEL (reference sequence). The V and J ends lost 8 bases and 9 bases respectively, with 11 bases between them. The DNA of the CDR3 is TGTGCCAGCGCTCGAGGTTTCAACGTCCTGACTTTC. It is translated as CASARGFNVLTF.

At least ten counts were recorded for this clonotype. The V gene is TRBV9, the J gene TRBJ2-4; no definite D call. Germline V lookup: CDR1 SGDLS, CDR2 YYNGEE. Trimming removed 2 bases at V and 3 bases at J, with 12 bases between. This CDR3 comprises 15 residues. CDR3 amino acids: CASSVSSSSKNIQYF. CDR3 nucleotide sequence: TGTGCCAGCAGCGTGTCAAGCAGCAGCAAAAACATTCAGTACTTC.

This clonotype was observed a handful of times. The rearrangement links TRBV20-1 to TRBJ2-5; D gene unclear. Trimming took off 6 bases at V and 3 bases at J, with 14 bases between the two ends. The germline V gene has CDR1 DFQATT and CDR2 SNEGSKA (reference sequence). The CDR3 covers 13 residues. In nucleotides, the CDR3 is TGCAGTGCAGGGCGATGGCAGGAAGAGACCCAGTACTTC. Residues: CSAGRWQEETQYF.

This clonotype was counted ten times or more. The chain is built from TRBV7-2 and TRBJ1-5; D not resolved. Looked up from germline, CDR1 is SGHTA and CDR2 is FQGNSA. This CDR3 is built from 14 residues. V shed 5 bases and J shed 4 bases, with 12 bases lying between them. In nucleotides, the CDR3 is TGTGCCAGCAGCCCTCGCCGAGGGAATCAGCCCCAGCATTTT. Its protein is CASSPRRGNQPQHF.

This clonotype appeared a few times. The chain uses TRBV20-1 and TRBJ2-3; possible D gene TRBD2, 7 bases. V lost 6 bases and J lost 5, with 21 bases in between. Looked up from germline, CDR1 is DFQATT and CDR2 is SNEGSKA (reference sequence). CDR3 length: 15 residues. Written as DNA, the CDR3 is TGCAGTGCATGGGGGGGCCTTGGGCTGGGAGATACGCAGTATTTT. Translation: CSAWGGLGLGDTQYF.

Notes on this clonotype: Since a much larger clone is just one base distant, this may be a read error. The CDR3 spells CAWSVLGAGQGVYNEQFF. The CDR3 coding sequence is TGTGCCTGGAGTGTCCTAGGGGCGGGACAGGGGGTCTACAATGAGCAGTTCTTC. The gene calls are TRBV30 and TRBJ2-1, with 11 bases lining up with TRBD1. J was trimmed by 3 bases and V by 0 bases; bases with no gene match: 10. This CDR3 comprises 18 residues. Germline lookup yields CDR1 GTSNPN and CDR2 SVGIG (reference sequence).

This clonotype has a count of ten or more. The V and J genes are TRBV2 and TRBJ2-7; a weak D match, TRBD2 (6 bases). Germline loops: CDR1 SNHLY, CDR2 FYNNEI. Between the trimmed V and J ends, which lost 8 bases and 2 bases, there was a span of 13 bases. CDR3 length: 13 amino acids. The chain's CDR3 is CASSGDDTYEQYF. The DNA of the CDR3 is TGTGCCAGCTCGGGAGACGATACCTACGAGCAGTACTTC.

A remark on this clonotype: This sequence may be a read error, since a much larger clone differs from it by one base. V is TRBV4-2 and J is TRBJ2-1, with D unclear. The CDR3 sequence is 17 residues long. Germline CDR1 LGHNA, CDR2 YNFKEQ. CDR3 sequence: CASIQAYTSSVLDEQFF. The CDR3 nucleotides read TGTGCCAGCATCCAAGCGTACACTTCTAGTGTCCTAGATGAGCAGTTCTTC.

Only a few counts were recorded for this clonotype. V is TRBV28 and J is TRBJ2-7; D might be TRBD2 (5 bases). The CDR3 extends over 17 amino acids. V was clipped by 3 bases and J by 0 bases, with 18 bases between them. Germline values: CDR1 MDHEN, CDR2 SYDVKM. The CDR3 protein is CASSFSLWRISSYEQYF. CDR3 nucleotide sequence: TGTGCCAGCAGTTTTTCACTTTGGAGGATAAGCTCCTACGAGCAGTACTTC.

The chain links TRBV3-1 to TRBJ2-1, with no clear D. The CDR3 totals 16 residues. Per germline, CDR1 LGHDT and CDR2 YNNKEL (reference sequence). V dropped 0 bases and J dropped 4 bases, with 13 bases sitting between them. The CDR3 coding sequence is TGTGCCAGCAGCCAAGAACCCGGGTTCTCTTACAATGAGCAGTTCTTC. Its translation is CASSQEPGFSYNEQFF.

As for this clonotype: A much larger clone lies one base from this, so it may be a read error. The gene calls are TRBV3-1 and TRBJ2-1; tentatively, D is TRBD2 (6 bases). Germline lookup yields CDR1 LGHDT and CDR2 YNNKEL (reference sequence). The CDR3 has 17 residues. The CDR3 nucleotides are TGTACCAGCAGCCCGTTGCCCGGGGGAGCGGGTGAGGATGAGCAGTTCTTC. Residues: CTSSPLPGGAGEDEQFF.

This clonotype was seen repeatedly, ten times or more. The V call is TRBV12-3 or TRBV12-4, the J call TRBJ2-5, with TRBD2 matching 13 bases. This CDR3 contains 16 residues. V shed 3 bases and J 5 bases; nucleotides not matched to a gene: 6. The CDR3 loop is CASSLGLAGTGETQYF. CDR3 DNA sequence: TGTGCCAGCAGTTTGGGACTAGCGGGAACGGGGGAGACCCAGTACTTC.

In this sample, this clonotype turned up many times. The chain recombines TRBV5-1 with TRBJ1-2; 11 bases agree with TRBD1. V lost 3 bases, J lost 5 bases, and 6 bases stayed unmatched. The CDR3 totals 15 residues. Germline V gene lookup returns CDR1 SGHRS and CDR2 YFSETQ. Written as DNA, the CDR3 is TGCGCCAGCAGCTCGGCAGGACAGGGGGCTTATGGCTACACCTTC. This translates into CASSSAGQGAYGYTF.